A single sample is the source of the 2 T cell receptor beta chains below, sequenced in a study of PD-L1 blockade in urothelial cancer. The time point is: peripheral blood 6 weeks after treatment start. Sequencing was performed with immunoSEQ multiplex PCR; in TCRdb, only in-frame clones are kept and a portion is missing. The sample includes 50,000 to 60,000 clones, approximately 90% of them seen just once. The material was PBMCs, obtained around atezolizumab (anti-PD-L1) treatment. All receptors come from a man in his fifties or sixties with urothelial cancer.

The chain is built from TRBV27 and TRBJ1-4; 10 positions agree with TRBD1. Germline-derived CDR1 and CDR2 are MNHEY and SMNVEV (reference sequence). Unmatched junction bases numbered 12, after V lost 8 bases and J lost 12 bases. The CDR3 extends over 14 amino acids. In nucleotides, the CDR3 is TGTGCCAGCGCGACAGGGGGCCTCGCGTTGGAACTGTTTTTT. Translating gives CASATGGLALELFF.

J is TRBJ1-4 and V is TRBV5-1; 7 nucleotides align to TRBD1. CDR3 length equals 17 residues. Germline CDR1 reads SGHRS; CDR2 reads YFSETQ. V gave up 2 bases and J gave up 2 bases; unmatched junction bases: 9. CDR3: CASSLPTGTGTNEKLFF. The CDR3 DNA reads TGCGCCAGCAGCTTACCGACAGGGACCGGGACTAATGAAAAACTGTTTTTT. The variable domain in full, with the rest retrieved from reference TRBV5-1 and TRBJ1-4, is KAGVTQTPRYLIKTRGQQVTLSCSPISGHRSVSWYQQTPGQGLQFLFEYFSETQRNKGNFPGRFSGRQFSNSRSEMNVSTLELGDSALYLCASSLPTGTGTNEKLFFGSGTQLSVL.